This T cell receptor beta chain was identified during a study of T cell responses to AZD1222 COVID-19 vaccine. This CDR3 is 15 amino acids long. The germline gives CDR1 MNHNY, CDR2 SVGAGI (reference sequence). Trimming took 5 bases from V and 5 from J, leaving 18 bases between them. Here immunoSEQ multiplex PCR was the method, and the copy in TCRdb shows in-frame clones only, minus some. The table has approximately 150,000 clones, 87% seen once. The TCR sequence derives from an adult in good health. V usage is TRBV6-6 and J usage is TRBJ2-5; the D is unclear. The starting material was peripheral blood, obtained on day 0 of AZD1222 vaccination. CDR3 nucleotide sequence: TGTGCCAGCAGTCTAGAGAAGGGTCGGCTGGAGACCCAGTACTTC. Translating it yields CASSLEKGRLETQYF.